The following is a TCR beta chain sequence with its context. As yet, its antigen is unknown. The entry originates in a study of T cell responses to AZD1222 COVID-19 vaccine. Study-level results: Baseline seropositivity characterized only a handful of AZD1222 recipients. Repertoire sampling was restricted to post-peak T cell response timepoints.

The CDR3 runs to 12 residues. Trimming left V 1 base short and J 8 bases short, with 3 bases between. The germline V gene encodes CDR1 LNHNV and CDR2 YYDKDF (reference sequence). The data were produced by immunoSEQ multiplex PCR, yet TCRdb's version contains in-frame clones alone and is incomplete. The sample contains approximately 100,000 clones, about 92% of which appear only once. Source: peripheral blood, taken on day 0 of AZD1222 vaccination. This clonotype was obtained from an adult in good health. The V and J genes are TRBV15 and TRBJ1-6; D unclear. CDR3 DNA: TGTGCCACCAGCAGAGCGGATTCACCCCTCCACTTT. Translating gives CATSRADSPLHF.